This T cell receptor beta chain was sequenced in a study of cytomegalovirus exposure and HLA in healthy donors. Study results and caveats: A list of 150 to 200 TCR beta chains associated with cytomegalovirus was given.

V shed 3 bases and J shed 5 bases, with 11 bases lying between them. This CDR3 has 13 residues. CDR1 SEHNR and CDR2 FQNEAQ come from the germline V gene (reference sequence). A remark on this clone: Antigen: not known. Other DNA sequences in this sample translate to the same CDR3.

Only in-frame clones appear in the TCRdb table, and some are missing; sequencing was by immunoSEQ multiplex PCR. The profile shows more than 95,000 clones, more than 75% of them singletons. These donors were members of the approximately 120-subject validation cohort, a group separate from the roughly 670-subject first cohort. This TCR was recovered from a man aged 18 to 30 in good health and CMV-seronegative. This sequence joins TRBV7-9 and TRBJ2-7, with D maybe TRBD1 (5 bases). Source material: PBMCs. CDR3 amino acids: CASSFAGSDEQYF. The DNA of the CDR3 is TGTGCCAGCAGCTTTGCAGGGTCCGACGAGCAGTACTTC.